This record looks at one T cell receptor (beta chain) sequence and its context. Its antigen is unknown. Time point denoted: baseline, week 1 (first vaccination visit). Described treatment: pre-vaccination baseline after standard-of-care therapy. The data originate from a study of a mutant IDH1 vaccine in newly diagnosed glioma. The wider study: Treated patients showed a male proportion of around 60%, a female proportion of around 40%, and a mean age of around 40 years. Those enrolled had earlier been treated with radiotherapy, temozolomide, or both, mostly both. Study-wide results and limits: Immune responses arising from the vaccine appeared in approximately 92% of patients. It seemed that pseudoprogression was not linked to changes in the top peripheral T cell clonotypes.

This CDR3 spans 15 amino acids. Trimming cost V 1 base and J 0 bases, with 11 bases left between them. Germline lookup yields CDR1 SQVTM and CDR2 ANQGSEA. This table comes from immunoSEQ multiplex PCR, and its TCRdb copy is limited to in-frame clones, with some not included. The table shows around 99,000 clones, with over 75% occurring only once. Sequenced here: PBMCs, sampled from a glioma patient treated with radiotherapy, temozolomide or both. The clonotype originates from a man in his forties with glioma. This chain links TRBV29-1 with TRBJ2-3; no firm D call. CDR3 nucleotides: TGCAGCGTTGAAGGCCCTCGAAGGAGCACAGATACGCAGTATTTT. Protein product: CSVEGPRRSTDTQYF.